Below are 29 T cell receptor beta chains sequenced from a single sample in a study of tumor-infiltrating lymphocytes in localized non-small cell lung cancer. Some clones are missing from TCRdb's copy, which holds only in-frame ones; the method was immunoSEQ multiplex PCR. The profile shows about 14,000 clones, about 63% of them singletons. The specimen was lung tumor tissue. The receptors shown here come from a human donor with non-small cell lung cancer.

On this clone: Other DNA variants within this sample encode the same CDR3. This rearrangement joins TRBV7-9 to TRBJ2-3, with 11 bases identical to TRBD2. Trimming took 5 bases from V and 2 from J; bases not matched to a gene: 6. CDR3 length: 16 residues. Germline CDR1 reads SEHNR; CDR2 reads FQNEAQ (reference sequence). CDR3 DNA sequence: TGTGCCAGCAGCCCGGGGACTAGCGGATCCACAGATACGCAGTATTTT. Its translation is CASSPGTSGSTDTQYF. Based on the CDR3 plus reference TRBV7-9 and TRBJ2-3, the full variable domain is DTGVSQNPRHKITKRGQNVTFRCDPISEHNRLYWYRQTLGQGPEFLTYFQNEAQLEKSRLLSDRFSAERPKGSFSTLEIQRTEQGDSAMYLCASSPGTSGSTDTQYFGPGTRLTVL.

The rearrangement joins TRBV7-9 to TRBJ2-5, with D perhaps TRBD2 (5 bases). The CDR3 loop spans 15 amino acids. The germline V gene encodes CDR1 SEHNR and CDR2 FQNEAQ (reference sequence). V lost 4 bases and J 2 bases, leaving 14 bases between the germline ends. In nucleotides, the CDR3 is TGTGCCAGCAGCTCCTACCTAGCTTCACAAGAGACCCAGTACTTC. Amino acids: CASSSYLASQETQYF.

This rearrangement joins TRBV7-8 to TRBJ2-7; 7 nucleotides match TRBD1. V shed 3 bases, J shed 4 bases, and the junction held 0 bases outside the gene matches. The germline gives CDR1 SGHVS, CDR2 FQNEAQ. There are 12 residues in the CDR3. The CDR3 loop reads CASSLTGYEQYF. The CDR3 DNA reads TGTGCCAGCAGCTTGACAGGGTACGAGCAGTACTTC.

This clone was observed once. The rearrangement uses TRBV7-9 and TRBJ1-2; 7 nucleotides align to TRBD1. This CDR3 has 15 residues. Germline CDR1 and CDR2: SEHNR and FQNEAQ (reference sequence). J gave up 1 base and V 5 bases, and 7 bases lay outside the gene matches. The CDR3 sequence: CASSLKDRINYGYTF. For the CDR3, the DNA is TGTGCCAGCAGCCTAAAGGACAGGATTAACTATGGCTACACCTTC.

The V gene is TRBV10-1, the J gene TRBJ2-7; D may be TRBD1 (6 bases). Germline V gene sequence: CDR1 WNHNN, CDR2 SYGVQD (reference sequence). The CDR3 sequence is 14 residues long. Between the trimmed V and J ends, which lost 2 bases and 5 bases, there was a span of 13 bases. CDR3 loop: CASSEAGEMDEQYF. The CDR3 nucleotides read TGCGCCAGCAGTGAGGCAGGGGAAATGGACGAGCAGTACTTC.

In its sample, this clone was seen once. The V and J genes are TRBV10-3 and TRBJ2-5; no clear D. The CDR3 loop spans 12 amino acids. The germline V gene encodes CDR1 ENHRY and CDR2 SYGVKD. Deletions cut 3 bases from V and 4 bases from J, with 6 bases between. The CDR3 DNA sequence: TGTGCCATCAGTGAAGTCAGAGAGACCCAGTACTTC. It codes for CAISEVRETQYF.

The rearrangement joins TRBV10-1 to TRBJ2-1, with D possibly called TRBD1 or TRBD2 (5 bases each). Trimming took 7 bases from V and 7 from J, leaving 14 bases between them. The CDR3 loop spans 13 amino acids. CDR1 WNHNN and CDR2 SYGVQD come from the germline V gene (reference sequence). This chain's CDR3 is CASKKGTGNEQFF. DNA for the CDR3: TGCGCCAGCAAAAAGGGGACGGGTAATGAGCAGTTCTTC.

This chain links TRBV27 with TRBJ2-1; tentatively, D is TRBD1 (6 bases). This CDR3 region has 15 residues. Germline lookup yields CDR1 MNHEY and CDR2 SMNVEV (reference sequence). The V end was cut by 2 bases, the J end by 9 bases, with 17 bases between. This chain's CDR3 is CASSLRPGDWSEQFF. The CDR3 DNA sequence: TGTGCCAGCAGTTTACGTCCAGGGGATTGGAGTGAGCAGTTCTTC.

This clone is labeled medium-sized (0.01 to 0.1%). The chain joins TRBV5-1 to TRBJ1-2; a weak D match, TRBD1 (5 bases). Germline V CDR1 and CDR2: SGHRS, YFSETQ. V lost 4 bases and J 5 bases, leaving 15 bases between the germline ends. The CDR3 has 14 residues. The CDR3: CASSRDGQKYGYTF. CDR3 in DNA: TGCGCCAGCAGCCGGGACGGGCAGAAGTATGGCTACACCTTC.

The chain has TRBV5-1 and TRBJ2-4; 11 nucleotides line up with TRBD2. The CDR3 is 17 amino acids. V was pared by 2 bases and J by 6 bases, with 10 bases of the junction left unmatched. Looked up from germline, CDR1 is SGHRS and CDR2 is YFSETQ. The CDR3 spells CASSLYTSGSIGNIQYF. DNA of the CDR3: TGCGCCAGCAGCTTATACACTAGCGGGAGTATTGGAAACATTCAGTACTTC.

The V gene is TRBV18, the J gene TRBJ2-5; 8 bases align to TRBD2. CDR1 is KGHSH and CDR2 is LQKENI in the germline V gene. V was clipped by 6 bases and J by 2 bases; unmatched bases: 8. The CDR3 has 15 amino acids. The CDR3 is CASSPAAGEQETQYF. The CDR3 DNA follows: TGTGCCAGCTCCCCGGCAGCGGGAGAGCAAGAGACCCAGTACTTC. Full variable domain (rest looked up from reference TRBV18 and TRBJ2-5): NAGVMQNPRHLVRRRGQEARLRCSPMKGHSHVYWYRQLPEEGLKFMVYLQKENIIDESGMPKERFSAEFPKEGPSILRIQQVVRGDSAAYFCASSPAAGEQETQYFGPGTRLLVL.

This chain links TRBV6-5 with TRBJ2-5; weak D call: TRBD1 (6 bases). The CDR3 runs to 16 residues. Trimming took off 0 bases at V and 5 bases at J, with 16 bases between the two ends. CDR1 and CDR2 (germline): MNHEY, SVGAGI. CDR3 residues: CASSYSHSTRGETQYF. CDR3 in DNA: TGTGCCAGCAGTTACTCGCACTCAACGAGGGGGGAGACCCAGTACTTC.

The rearrangement uses TRBV5-5 and TRBJ2-7, with D possibly TRBD2 on 6 matching bases. The CDR3 runs to 16 residues. The V gene's germline CDR1 is SGHKS and CDR2 YYEKEE (reference sequence). V dropped 0 bases and J dropped 3 bases, with 16 bases sitting between them. The CDR3 loop reads CASSLAGMARGYEQYF. The DNA of the CDR3 is TGTGCCAGCAGCTTGGCCGGGATGGCGCGGGGCTACGAGCAGTACTTC.

This chain connects TRBV28 to TRBJ1-2; 7 nucleotides match TRBD1. Trimming took 6 bases from V and 4 from J; bases not matched to a gene: 14. The CDR3 loop spans 16 amino acids. The germline CDR1 and CDR2 sequences are MDHEN and SYDVKM. CDR3: CASSEGGDRTGYGYTF. The CDR3 DNA sequence: TGTGCCAGCAGCGAAGGGGGGGATAGGACAGGCTATGGCTACACCTTC.

The chain carries TRBV27 and TRBJ2-7; 7 bases map to TRBD1. CDR3 length equals 12 residues. Germline CDR1 MNHEY, CDR2 SMNVEV (reference sequence). V trimming: 6 bases; J trimming: 5 bases; junction bases outside the gene matches: 4. CDR3 DNA: TGTGCCAGCAGCCCGGGACAGAACGAGCAGTACTTC. Translation: CASSPGQNEQYF.

This sequence joins TRBV30 and TRBJ1-2; D gene ambiguous. The V end was cut by 0 bases, the J end by 4 bases, with 15 bases between. The CDR3 covers 15 residues. CDR1 GTSNPN and CDR2 SVGIG come from the germline V gene (reference sequence). The CDR3 protein is CAWSVQETTLYGYTF. The CDR3 DNA reads TGTGCCTGGAGTGTACAAGAAACAACCCTCTATGGCTACACCTTC.

The genes are TRBV4-1 and TRBJ2-7; 12 bases match TRBD2. The germline V gene encodes CDR1 MGHRA and CDR2 YSYEKL. This CDR3 has 19 residues. V lost 2 bases, J lost 3 bases, and 14 bases stayed unmatched. The CDR3 spells CASSQLSLAGGRFLYEQYF. DNA of the CDR3: TGCGCCAGCAGCCAATTGAGCCTAGCGGGGGGGCGGTTTCTCTACGAGCAGTACTTC.

This clone has only one observation. V and J are TRBV5-1 and TRBJ1-1; a possible D gene is TRBD1 (5 bases). Germline CDR1 is SGHRS and CDR2 is YFSETQ. The CDR3 is 14 residues long. The germline V and J ends were trimmed by 0 bases and 5 bases, with 11 bases remaining between them. CDR3 loop: CASSLGGAGTEAFF. CDR3 DNA sequence: TGCGCCAGCAGCTTGGGGGGCGCGGGGACTGAAGCTTTCTTT.

The V gene is TRBV4-2, the J gene TRBJ1-3; D gene ambiguous. The CDR3 has 15 amino acids. V was trimmed by 0 bases and J by 4 bases, leaving 10 bases between them. CDR1 is LGHNA, CDR2 YNFKEQ, per germline. The CDR3 is CASSQDGEAGNTIYF. For the CDR3, the DNA is TGTGCCAGCAGCCAAGATGGGGAGGCCGGAAACACCATATATTTT.

This clone was detected only a few times. The chain recombines TRBV20-1 with TRBJ1-1, with D hard to call. CDR3 length: 11 amino acids. Between the trimmed V and J ends, which lost 3 bases and 6 bases, there was a span of 8 bases. Germline V gives CDR1 DFQATT, CDR2 SNEGSKA (reference sequence). The CDR3, as DNA: TGCAGTGCTAGGACGCAGGCTGAAGCTTTCTTT. This translates into CSARTQAEAFF.

The CDR3 here is CASSPRQFEYIQYF. The CDR3 nucleotides are TGTGCCAGCTCACCACGCCAGTTTGAGTACATTCAGTACTTC. The rearrangement joins TRBV18 to TRBJ2-4; no reliable D call. The CDR3 is 14 amino acids. V lost 1 base to trimming and J lost 8 bases, with 12 bases between them. Looked up from germline, CDR1 is KGHSH and CDR2 is LQKENI.

The chain joins TRBV7-6 to TRBJ2-3; 9 bases are shared with TRBD2. The V gene's germline CDR1 is SGHVS and CDR2 FNYEAQ. The CDR3 runs 15 residues. Losses at the gene ends were 4 bases for V and 5 bases for J; bases not matched to a gene: 7. CDR3 sequence reads: CASSSQAGGLDTQYF. The DNA of the CDR3 is TGTGCCAGCAGCTCGCAAGCGGGGGGTCTAGATACGCAGTATTTT.

The chain links TRBV5-1 to TRBJ2-5; D not certain. With the DNA end fitting TRBJ2-7 better, the J assignment may be wrong. Looked up from germline, CDR1 is SGHRS and CDR2 is YFSETQ. The CDR3 extends over 14 amino acids. CDR3 region: CASSLGQSSYEQYF. The DNA for the CDR3 is TGCGCCAGCAGCTTGGGACAAAGCTCCTACGAGCAGTACTTC.

V usage is TRBV5-1 and J usage is TRBJ1-2; D ambiguous. Germline CDR1 SGHRS, CDR2 YFSETQ. This CDR3 is built from 13 residues. V lost 0 bases to trimming and J lost 2 bases, with 5 bases between them. The CDR3 reads CASSLDRNYGYTF. The CDR3 DNA is TGCGCCAGCAGCTTGGACAGAAACTATGGCTACACCTTC.

V gene TRBV7-2 combines with J gene TRBJ2-1, with D tentatively TRBD2 (5 bases). V lost 6 bases and J 0 bases, leaving 12 bases between the germline ends. Germline loops: CDR1 SGHTA, CDR2 FQGNSA. CDR3 length: 15 residues. The CDR3 DNA reads as TGTGCCAGCAGGTCCGAAGGGAGCTCCTACAATGAGCAGTTCTTC. Amino acids: CASRSEGSSYNEQFF.

This chain's CDR3 is CASSIDSRGNEQFF. CDR3 nucleotide sequence: TGTGCCAGTAGTATAGATTCTCGGGGGAATGAGCAGTTCTTC. V and J are TRBV19 and TRBJ2-1; TRBD2 is a possible D gene (6 bases). This CDR3 has 14 amino acids. The V gene lost 0 bases and the J gene lost 7 bases, with 10 bases spanning the gap. CDR1 and CDR2 (germline): LNHDA, SQIVND (reference sequence).

The rearrangement uses TRBV2 and TRBJ1-5; D remains unclear. CDR3 length: 14 residues. Trimming cost V 8 bases and J 0 bases, with 11 bases left between them. Germline V lookup: CDR1 SNHLY, CDR2 FYNNEI. The CDR3 DNA reads as TGTGCCAGCTCAGAGGCTGATAGCAATCAGCCCCAGCATTTT. It translates to CASSEADSNQPQHF.

The chain couples TRBV29-1 to TRBJ1-2; tentative D call: TRBD1 (6 bases). Germline V gene sequence: CDR1 SQVTM, CDR2 ANQGSEA. The CDR3 is made up of 14 amino acids. V was clipped by 3 bases and J by 4 bases, with 15 bases between them. The chain's CDR3 is CSVESLGAGYGYTF. The CDR3 nucleotides are TGCAGCGTTGAGAGTCTGGGGGCCGGCTATGGCTACACCTTC. The complete variable domain, with remaining parts taken from reference TRBV29-1 and TRBJ1-2, reads SAVISQKPSRDICQRGTSLTIQCQVDSQVTMMFWYRQQPGQSLTLIATANQGSEATYESGFVIDKFPISRPNLTFSTLTVSNMSPEDSSIYLCSVESLGAGYGYTFGSGTRLTVV.

This rearrangement joins TRBV11-2 to TRBJ2-5; 8 bases are shared with TRBD2. The end of the DNA is better explained by TRBJ2-7, so the J call may be wrong. CDR3 length: 17 residues. Germline V lookup: CDR1 SGHAT, CDR2 FQNNGV. CDR3 sequence reads: CASSLSPLVAGSYEQYF. CDR3 bases: TGTGCCAGCAGCTTAAGCCCTTTAGTAGCGGGATCCTACGAGCAGTACTTC.